Following are 9 T cell receptor beta chains from one sample sequenced in a study of spatial heterogeneity in lung cancer (dated by TCRdb to about 2019). The intended sense of this specimen's time point label: sample taken at primary tumor resection. Receptor libraries were prepared by 5' RACE. Sequenced on a NextSeq 500. TCRdb reanalyzed the raw reads on its own, using fastp at Q25 for trimming and MiXCR for clone calling, and kept in-frame beta chains. Each CDR3 protein gets just one entry, which takes the most common genes and DNA from the rows behind it. The sample table shows around 48,000 distinct CDR3 sequences, and roughly 5.2% are seen once. 11% of the sample is taken by the ten largest. Sample: PBMCs, taken at surgery. The receptor source for this set is a male donor with early-stage non-small cell lung cancer.

This clonotype occurred many times. The genes are TRBV7-2 and TRBJ2-3; D unresolved. V was trimmed by 0 bases and J by 6 bases, leaving 7 bases between them. CDR1 and CDR2 from the germline V gene are SGHTA and FQGNSA. The CDR3 is made up of 13 amino acids. In DNA form, the CDR3 reads TGTGCCAGCAGCTTAGCGGCCCAGGATACGCAGTATTTT. Residues: CASSLAAQDTQYF.

This clonotype was seen repeatedly, ten times or more. The chain combines TRBV6-5 with TRBJ1-4; no clear D. Trimming took 5 bases from V and 3 from J, leaving 10 bases between them. The CDR3 extends over 14 amino acids. Germline values: CDR1 MNHEY, CDR2 SVGAGI. CDR3 amino acids: CASSETDANEKLFF. The CDR3 coding sequence is TGTGCCAGCAGTGAGACGGATGCTAATGAAAAACTGTTTTTT.

This clonotype was detected many times. V and J are TRBV5-1 and TRBJ1-2, with 8 positions matching TRBD1. CDR1 and CDR2 (germline): SGHRS, YFSETQ. V was pared by 4 bases and J by 4 bases, with 3 bases of the junction left unmatched. The CDR3 consists of 13 residues. The CDR3 DNA is TGCGCCAGCAGCCCGGACAGGGCCTATGGCTACACCTTC. Amino acids: CASSPDRAYGYTF.

DNA for the CDR3: TGTGCCAGCTCACCAGGGCTCCTTTCCTACGAGCAGTACTTC. Translated, it gives CASSPGLLSYEQYF. V gene TRBV18 combines with J gene TRBJ2-7; D is undetermined. Germline lookup yields CDR1 KGHSH and CDR2 LQKENI. The length of the CDR3 is 14 residues. V lost 2 bases and J lost 1, with 9 bases in between. Complete variable domain (other parts from reference TRBV18 and TRBJ2-7): NAGVMQNPRHLVRRRGQEARLRCSPMKGHSHVYWYRQLPEEGLKFMVYLQKENIIDESGMPKERFSAEFPKEGPSILRIQQVVRGDSAAYFCASSPGLLSYEQYFGPGTRLTVT.

There are a few counts of this clonotype. The chain employs TRBV6-5 and TRBJ2-2; D call uncertain. The germline V gene has CDR1 MNHEY and CDR2 SVGAGI. The CDR3 loop spans 13 amino acids. V lost 3 bases, J lost 4 bases, and 6 bases lay in between. Written as DNA, the CDR3 is TGTGCCAGCAGTTATGTCTTCACCGGGGAGCTGTTTTTT. The encoded protein is CASSYVFTGELFF.

This clonotype was detected ten times or more. The chain has TRBV4-3 and TRBJ2-7; D unclear. The CDR3 totals 14 residues. V was clipped by 3 bases and J by 1 base, with 10 bases between them. Germline assignment: CDR1 LGHNA and CDR2 YSLEER. The CDR3 region is CASSQGLGSYEQYF. The DNA for the CDR3 is TGCGCCAGCAGCCAGGGCCTCGGATCCTACGAGCAGTACTTC.

This clonotype occurred many times. The chain carries TRBV12-3 or TRBV12-4 and TRBJ2-7, with 9 bases matching TRBD1. The CDR3 runs to 14 residues. V lost 3 bases and J lost 6; bases outside the gene matches: 6. This CDR3 is CASSFWDREGEQYF. CDR3 nucleotides: TGTGCCAGCAGTTTCTGGGACAGGGAGGGCGAGCAGTACTTC.

This clonotype occurred many times. The CDR3 region is CASSSTAGGPWSSYEQYF. CDR3 DNA sequence: TGTGCCAGCAGTTCGACAGCGGGAGGGCCCTGGAGCTCCTACGAGCAGTACTTC. This chain connects TRBV12-3 or TRBV12-4 to TRBJ2-7; 10 bases are a match to TRBD2. This CDR3 region has 18 residues. V shed 4 bases and J 0 bases; nucleotides not matched to a gene: 12.

This clonotype appeared a few times. This chain joins TRBV20-1 and TRBJ1-5; D gene ambiguous. With 0 bases removed from V and 1 base from J, the gap between germline ends came to 10 bases. The CDR3 is made up of 15 amino acids. Germline CDR1 is DFQATT and CDR2 is SNEGSKA (reference sequence). The CDR3 DNA is TGCAGTGCTAGAGAGGGAGGGCCGAGCAATCAGCCCCAGCATTTT. Translated: CSAREGGPSNQPQHF.